The 28 T cell receptor beta chains reported below all come from one sample, sequenced in a study of blood T cell repertoires in COVID-19. Method: immunoSEQ multiplex PCR; TCRdb's copy keeps in-frame clones and lacks some. The top ten clones hold about 1.2% of a sample with over 300,000 clones, about four fifths of them seen once. Sequenced material: peripheral blood. The receptors were gathered from a woman in her 50s with acute or convalescent COVID-19.

The gene calls are TRBV7-2 and TRBJ2-1, with 9 bases that match TRBD2. The CDR3 sequence is 15 residues long. The V gene end was trimmed by 5 bases and the J gene end by 1 base; junction bases not matched to a gene: 3. Germline V gives CDR1 SGHTA, CDR2 FQGNSA. DNA of the CDR3: TGTGCCAGCAGCATTAGCGGGGGATCCTACAATGAGCAGTTCTTC. Its protein product is CASSISGGSYNEQFF.

The chain links TRBV13 to TRBJ1-1; maybe TRBD1 (5 bases). Trimming took 6 bases from V and 5 from J, leaving 13 bases between them. Per germline, CDR1 PRHDT and CDR2 FYEKMQ (reference sequence). The CDR3 length is 13 residues. The CDR3 sequence: CASRKLGVTEAFF. CDR3 DNA: TGTGCCAGCAGGAAGCTAGGGGTGACTGAAGCTTTCTTT.

The CDR3 reads CASSRLLLPLHF. The CDR3 DNA is TGTGCCAGCAGTCGCCTTCTATTACCCCTCCACTTT. The chain has TRBV27 and TRBJ1-6; D not resolved. V lost 5 bases, J lost 12 bases, and 11 bases lay in between. CDR1 and CDR2 (germline): MNHEY, SMNVEV (reference sequence). The CDR3 extends over 12 amino acids.

The chain employs TRBV14 and TRBJ2-1; 9 bases align to TRBD2. Germline lookup yields CDR1 SGHDN and CDR2 FVKESK. With V trimmed by 4 bases and J by 9 bases, 10 bases remained unmatched. The CDR3 covers 15 residues. CDR3 loop: CASSRTSAVSGEQFF. The CDR3, as DNA: TGTGCCAGCAGCCGGACTAGCGCGGTTTCGGGTGAGCAGTTCTTC.

The genes are TRBV30 and TRBJ2-2; no clear D. Germline CDR1 reads GTSNPN; CDR2 reads SVGIG (reference sequence). The CDR3 consists of 14 residues. V was shortened by 1 base and J by 5 bases, with 11 bases between the two germline ends. The CDR3 sequence is CAWSGRRGTGELFF. For the CDR3, the DNA is TGTGCCTGGAGTGGAAGGCGCGGAACCGGGGAGCTGTTTTTT.

This chain joins TRBV27 and TRBJ2-7; 7 bases map to TRBD1. Germline V gene lookup returns CDR1 MNHEY and CDR2 SMNVEV (reference sequence). This CDR3 has 12 residues. The CDR3: CETRDRAYEQYF. CDR3 nucleotide sequence: TGTGAAACACGAGACAGGGCCTACGAGCAGTACTTC.

The genes are TRBV2 and TRBJ2-1; the match to TRBD2 covers 7 bases. This CDR3 is 16 amino acids long. The germline gives CDR1 SNHLY, CDR2 FYNNEI. Trimming took 5 bases from V and 3 from J; bases not matched to a gene: 10. CDR3 amino acids: CASSPFGGGNYNEQFF. The CDR3 DNA is TGTGCCAGCAGTCCGTTCGGGGGAGGGAACTACAATGAGCAGTTCTTC. Based on the CDR3 plus reference TRBV2 and TRBJ2-1, the full variable domain is EPEVTQTPSHQVTQMGQEVILRCVPISNHLYFYWYRQILGQKVEFLVSFYNNEISEKSEIFDDQFSVERPDGSNFTLKIRSTKLEDSAMYFCASSPFGGGNYNEQFFGPGTRLTVL.

This rearrangement joins TRBV3-1 (or the pseudogene TRBV3-2) to TRBJ1-1; D not certain. The germline V gene encodes CDR1 LGHDT and CDR2 YNNKEL (reference sequence). V was clipped by 7 bases and J by 3 bases, with 6 bases between them. This CDR3 contains 11 residues. CDR3 protein: CASISDTEAFF. CDR3 in DNA: TGTGCCAGCATCTCGGACACTGAAGCTTTCTTT.

In this sample, this clone turned up a few times. The rearrangement links TRBV9 to TRBJ2-7; 8 positions agree with TRBD2. The J segment lost 2 bases and the V segment lost 0 bases, leaving 4 bases of the junction unmatched. The CDR3 extends over 15 amino acids. Germline V gene sequence: CDR1 SGDLS, CDR2 YYNGEE. CDR3 DNA: TGTGCCAGCAGCGTAGAGGCGGGAGGAGCCTACGAGCAGTACTTC. It translates to CASSVEAGGAYEQYF.

This chain connects TRBV5-1 to TRBJ2-3, with D possibly matching TRBD2 (6 bases). Germline loops: CDR1 SGHRS, CDR2 YFSETQ. Trimming took 4 bases from V and 3 from J, leaving 9 bases between them. CDR3 length: 13 amino acids. The CDR3 here is CASSAGLTDTQYF. The CDR3 DNA is TGCGCCAGCAGCGCAGGACTAACAGATACGCAGTATTTT.

The chain is built from TRBV4-1 and TRBJ2-1, with D possibly matching TRBD2 (6 bases). This CDR3 is 17 amino acids long. V dropped 1 base and J dropped 5 bases, with 18 bases sitting between them. CDR1 and CDR2 from the germline V gene are MGHRA and YSYEKL. The CDR3 region has the DNA TGCGCCAGCAGCCAAGGCAGACTAGTCTCATCAAACAATGAGCAGTTCTTC. Translated, it gives CASSQGRLVSSNNEQFF.

This chain joins TRBV11-2 and TRBJ2-3; D ambiguous. Trimming took 6 bases from V and 0 from J, leaving 4 bases between them. The CDR3 runs 12 residues. Germline loops: CDR1 SGHAT, CDR2 FQNNGV. CDR3 amino acids: CASRTSTDTQYF. The CDR3 DNA sequence: TGTGCCAGCAGGACTAGCACAGATACGCAGTATTTT.

This chain uses TRBV18 with TRBJ1-4; D gene ambiguous. Trimming removed 4 bases from V and 2 bases from J, with 8 bases in between. Germline CDR1 reads KGHSH; CDR2 reads LQKENI. The CDR3 loop spans 14 amino acids. This chain's CDR3 is CASSQLSTNEKLFF. The CDR3 DNA reads TGTGCCAGCTCACAACTTAGCACTAATGAAAAACTGTTTTTT.

This clone was counted ten times or more. This sample also contains other DNA sequences that code for the same CDR3. The rearrangement uses TRBV5-1 and TRBJ1-1; 7 positions match TRBD1. V was pared by 5 bases and J by 5 bases, with 6 bases of the junction left unmatched. This CDR3 spans 13 amino acids. CDR1 and CDR2 (germline): SGHRS, YFSETQ. DNA of the CDR3: TGCGCCAGCAGTTGGACAGGCGATACTGAAGCTTTCTTT. This gives the protein CASSWTGDTEAFF.

The J gene is TRBJ1-4, the V gene TRBV7-2; the D gene is possibly TRBD1 (6 bases). Trimming cost V 3 bases and J 6 bases, with 14 bases left between them. This CDR3 is built from 15 residues. Germline-derived CDR1 and CDR2 are SGHTA and FQGNSA. The CDR3 sequence is CASSFSGAWDEKLFF. As DNA, the CDR3 is TGTGCCAGCAGCTTCTCAGGGGCCTGGGATGAAAAACTGTTTTTT.

V is TRBV9 and J is TRBJ2-3; possible D gene TRBD1, 5 bases. V dropped 4 bases and J dropped 0 bases, with 15 bases sitting between them. The CDR3 runs 16 residues. Germline V lookup: CDR1 SGDLS, CDR2 YYNGEE. In nucleotides, the CDR3 is TGTGCCAGCAGCCCGTTATCTGGGGCTAGCACAGATACGCAGTATTTT. This translates into CASSPLSGASTDTQYF.

This clone was counted a few times. The V and J genes are TRBV7-9 and TRBJ2-7, with 10 bases identical to TRBD1. The CDR3 covers 15 residues. J was trimmed by 3 bases and V by 5 bases; bases with no gene match: 7. Looked up from germline, CDR1 is SEHNR and CDR2 is FQNEAQ (reference sequence). The CDR3 sequence: CASSRTRTGGYEQYF. The DNA of the CDR3 is TGTGCCAGCAGCCGAACGAGGACAGGGGGCTACGAGCAGTACTTC.

The gene calls are TRBV12-3 or TRBV12-4 and TRBJ2-3; no reliable D call. V lost 4 bases and J lost 10, with 12 bases in between. The length of the CDR3 is 12 residues. The CDR3 DNA reads as TGTGCCAGCAGTTCGTCTACTGGAGCGCAGTATTTT. This codes for CASSSSTGAQYF.

This clone came up once. V usage is TRBV27 and J usage is TRBJ2-2; D call uncertain. This CDR3 region has 12 residues. The V gene lost 5 bases and the J gene lost 2 bases, with 3 bases spanning the gap. The germline V gene has CDR1 MNHEY and CDR2 SMNVEV (reference sequence). The CDR3 DNA reads as TGTGCCAGCAGTCTCAACACCGGGGAGCTGTTTTTT. The encoded protein is CASSLNTGELFF.

This chain uses TRBV29-1 with TRBJ1-4; 7 bases match TRBD1. The V and J ends lost 2 bases and 4 bases, in that order; junction bases with no gene match: 4. The CDR3 is 14 amino acids. Germline loops: CDR1 SQVTM, CDR2 ANQGSEA. The CDR3 reads CSVETGQNNEKLFF. The CDR3 bases are TGCAGCGTTGAAACGGGACAGAATAATGAAAAACTGTTTTTT.

The chain employs TRBV6-6 and TRBJ2-2, with 7 positions matching TRBD2. V gave up 7 bases and J gave up 3 bases; unmatched junction bases: 5. The CDR3 totals 14 residues. CDR1 is MNHNY, CDR2 SVGAGI, per germline (reference sequence). The chain's CDR3 is CASKLGGDTGELFF. CDR3 sequence (DNA): TGTGCCAGCAAGTTGGGGGGGGACACCGGGGAGCTGTTTTTT.

V usage is TRBV12-3 or TRBV12-4 and J usage is TRBJ2-2; D perhaps matches TRBD1 (5 bases). This CDR3 region has 13 residues. The ends were cut back, 3 bases at V and 7 bases at J, with 9 bases in the middle. The CDR3 DNA reads as TGTGCCAGCAGTTTGACAGTCTACGGGGAGCTGTTTTTT. This gives the protein CASSLTVYGELFF.

This sequence joins TRBV7-2 and TRBJ2-1; a weak D match, TRBD1 (5 bases). CDR1 and CDR2 from the germline V gene are SGHTA and FQGNSA. V gave up 2 bases and J gave up 7 bases, with 18 bases separating them. The CDR3 is 16 amino acids. The CDR3 spells CASSLRVSRPGNEQFF. CDR3 bases: TGTGCCAGCAGCTTAAGGGTATCTAGGCCAGGGAATGAGCAGTTCTTC.

This clone was seen a single time. V usage is TRBV2 and J usage is TRBJ1-2; perhaps TRBD1 as D (5 bases). V gave up 3 bases and J gave up 3 bases, with 8 bases separating them. The CDR3 covers 13 residues. Per the germline V gene, CDR1 is SNHLY and CDR2 is FYNNEI. The CDR3 here is CASSEDTDYGYTF. Here the CDR3 DNA reads TGTGCCAGCAGTGAGGACACAGACTATGGCTACACCTTC.

The rearrangement uses TRBV28 and TRBJ1-2; 9 bases match TRBD1. CDR1 is MDHEN, CDR2 SYDVKM, per germline. The V and J ends lost 10 bases and 6 bases, in that order; junction bases with no gene match: 9. The CDR3 runs 13 residues. DNA for the CDR3: TGTGCCATCGTACCGGGACAGGGAAATGGCTACACCTTC. Residues: CAIVPGQGNGYTF.

V usage is TRBV29-1 and J usage is TRBJ1-1, with 8 bases identical to TRBD1. The CDR3 totals 13 residues. J lost 3 bases, V lost 4 bases, and 4 bases had no gene match. Germline assignment: CDR1 SQVTM and CDR2 ANQGSEA. The CDR3 DNA is TGCAGCGTTGGGACAGGGTACGACACTGAAGCTTTCTTT. Encoded protein: CSVGTGYDTEAFF. The full variable domain, rest sourced from reference TRBV29-1 and TRBJ1-1, is SAVISQKPSRDICQRGTSLTIQCQVDSQVTMMFWYRQQPGQSLTLIATANQGSEATYESGFVIDKFPISRPNLTFSTLTVSNMSPEDSSIYLCSVGTGYDTEAFFGQGTRLTVV.

CDR3 amino acids: CASSGRAGQETQYF. The CDR3, as DNA: TGTGCCAGCAGCGGGAGGGCAGGACAAGAGACCCAGTACTTC. V is TRBV7-9 and J is TRBJ2-5; 7 bases line up with TRBD2. Per the germline V gene, CDR1 is SEHNR and CDR2 is FQNEAQ (reference sequence). The CDR3 is 14 amino acids. The V gene end was trimmed by 5 bases and the J gene end by 2 bases; junction bases not matched to a gene: 5.

This chain joins TRBV4-2 and TRBJ2-3, with TRBD2 identical over 7 bases. The CDR3 has 18 amino acids. Per the germline V gene, CDR1 is LGHNA and CDR2 is YNFKEQ. With V trimmed by 0 bases and J by 0 bases, 9 bases remained unmatched. The CDR3 loop reads CASSQESFQRGSTDTQYF. Written as DNA, the CDR3 is TGTGCCAGCAGCCAAGAGTCTTTTCAGCGGGGTAGCACAGATACGCAGTATTTT.